This passage covers 5 T cell receptor beta chains from one sample sequenced in a study of blood T cells in healthy people across ages. Together with a sample-barcoded 5' primer, a J-beta primer mix was included in a second PCR lasting roughly 6 to 12 cycles. TCRdb analysed the 5' RACE reads with MiXCR anew, one entry per CDR3 protein. This sample yields 1.5 million to 2 million distinct CDR3 sequences, of which roughly 52% are seen a single time; over 2% belongs to the top ten. Sequencing used blood. The receptor source for this set is a woman aged 35 to 49 in good health.

The gene calls are TRBV4-1 and TRBJ2-7; D is undetermined. The DNA end favors TRBJ2-5, so the J call may be wrong. Germline V gene lookup returns CDR1 MGHRA and CDR2 YSYEKL. The CDR3 extends over 15 amino acids. The CDR3 nucleotides are TGCGCCAGCAGCGAAGTAGGTGTGGGATTGGAGACCCAGTACTTC. As protein: CASSEVGVGLETQYF.

There are a few counts of this clonotype. This chain links TRBV29-1 with TRBJ2-7, with 9 bases identical to TRBD1. This CDR3 comprises 11 residues. V lost 6 bases, J lost 11 bases, and 8 bases stayed unmatched. CDR1 and CDR2 from the germline V gene are SQVTM and ANQGSEA. CDR3 DNA: TGCAGCGTCGGGGACAGGGAAAGAGAGTACTTC. This sequence encodes CSVGDREREYF.

The chain combines TRBV4-2 with TRBJ2-1; no clear D gene. V was cut by 9 bases and J by 8 bases, with 17 bases left in between. The CDR3 loop spans 13 amino acids. CDR1 is LGHNA, CDR2 YNFKEQ, per germline. The CDR3: CASWNVGRHEQFF. CDR3 nucleotides: TGTGCCAGTTGGAATGTAGGGCGGCATGAGCAGTTCTTC.

The rearrangement uses TRBV7-2 and TRBJ2-7; either TRBD1 or TRBD2 may supply D (5 bases each). The end of the DNA is better explained by TRBJ2-5, so the J call may be wrong. CDR3 length equals 14 residues. The germline gives CDR1 SGHTA, CDR2 FQGNSA. CDR3 sequence (DNA): TGTGCCAGCTGCTCAACGGGACGAGGGGAGACCCAGTACTTC. It specifies CASCSTGRGETQYF.

The V and J genes are TRBV13 and TRBJ2-5; weak D call: TRBD1 (8 bases). The CDR3 runs 13 residues. Germline V gene sequence: CDR1 PRHDT, CDR2 FYEKMQ (reference sequence). Trimming took 4 bases from V and 11 from J, leaving 17 bases between them. The CDR3 reads CASSSQGARGQYF. CDR3 bases: TGTGCCAGCAGCTCCCAGGGGGCGCGGGGGCAGTACTTC.